This T cell receptor (beta chain) was obtained from a study of blood T cell repertoires in COVID-19. Overall study: T cells, B-cell-depleted T cells, or PBMCs supplied cDNA or gDNA.

From germline, CDR1 is SEHNR and CDR2 FQNEAQ (reference sequence). This CDR3 region has 15 residues. V lost 2 bases and J 0 bases, leaving 9 bases between the germline ends. Assay used: immunoSEQ multiplex PCR; TCRdb lists only in-frame clones, some missing. Of around 150,000 clones listed, 65% to 85% are singletons. Enrollees, roughly 18 to 89 years old, lived in 20 to 25 US areas. Participant-given clinical history determined each cohort assignment. The TCR sequence derives from a man aged 70 or older who had been exposed to COVID-19. The chain has TRBV7-9 and TRBJ2-3, with D perhaps matching TRBD2 (6 bases). The specimen sequenced was PBMCs or T cells enriched from blood (not recorded which). The CDR3 DNA sequence: TGTGCCAGCAGCTTAATCGGGGGAAGCACAGATACGCAGTATTTT. Amino acids: CASSLIGGSTDTQYF. Full variable domain (missing parts from reference TRBV7-9 and TRBJ2-3): DTGVSQNPRHKITKRGQNVTFRCDPISEHNRLYWYRQTLGQGPEFLTYFQNEAQLEKSRLLSDRFSAERPKGSFSTLEIQRTEQGDSAMYLCASSLIGGSTDTQYFGPGTRLTVL.